The present T cell receptor beta chain was sequenced within a study of beta chain features in type 1 diabetes. The study's findings and limits: Type 1 diabetes patients had TCRB CDR3s that were shorter (moderately but significantly so) in all four CD4+ subsets.

By way of CD45RO/CCR7/CD25/CD127/CD95/CD27, the CD4+ regulatory, stem cell-like memory, central memory and naive cells were sorted. Germline V CDR1 and CDR2: LGHNA, YNFKEQ. The V segment lost 0 bases and the J segment 5 bases; nucleotides outside the gene matches: 6. This CDR3 is built from 17 residues. This clone was counted between two and nine times. Its antigen is unidentified. cDNA synthesis used the whole RNA isolate, giving expressed TCRB sequences. The data were produced by immunoSEQ multiplex PCR, yet TCRdb's version contains in-frame clones alone and is incomplete. The table includes roughly 450,000 clones, approximately 10% detected once.

The sample consisted of naive CD4+ T cells from blood. This sequence was found in a woman between 18 and 29 years old in good health. This chain uses TRBV4-2 with TRBJ2-1; TRBD2 aligns across 11 bases. The DNA of the CDR3 is TGTGCCAGCAGCCAAGATGTCGGGACTAGCGGACACAATGAGCAGTTCTTC. It specifies CASSQDVGTSGHNEQFF.